Following are 13 T cell receptor beta chains from one sample sequenced in a study of blood T cell repertoires in COVID-19. The table came from immunoSEQ multiplex PCR; TCRdb's copy has only in-frame clones and leaves some out. The data hold some 110,000 clones, with approximately 84% observed a single time. The sequencing input was peripheral blood. The source is a man aged 35 to 55 with acute or convalescent COVID-19.

This clone was observed once. The DNA of the CDR3 is TGCGCCAGCAGCCAAGAAAGTACGTGGGCAGGCCGGAACTATGGCTACACCTTC. Amino acid sequence: CASSQESTWAGRNYGYTF. This chain links TRBV4-3 with TRBJ1-2; D ambiguous. The germline V and J ends were trimmed by 0 bases and 2 bases, with 19 bases remaining between them. Per the germline V gene, CDR1 is LGHNA and CDR2 is YSLEER. The CDR3 has 18 amino acids.

The chain joins TRBV6-2 or TRBV6-3 to TRBJ2-2, with 8 bases fitting TRBD2. The CDR3 contains 16 residues. The germline CDR1 and CDR2 sequences are MNHEY and SVGEGT. The V gene end was trimmed by 5 bases and the J gene end by 4 bases; junction bases not matched to a gene: 9. As DNA, the CDR3 is TGTGCCAGCAGTCGGGCAGGGACTAGTAGCACCGGGGAGCTGTTTTTT. The encoded protein is CASSRAGTSSTGELFF.

DNA for the CDR3: TGTGCCAGTAGTTCAGGGGGCCGGTACAATGAGCAGTTCTTC. Protein sequence: CASSSGGRYNEQFF. This rearrangement joins TRBV19 to TRBJ2-1, with TRBD1 matching 8 bases. The length of the CDR3 is 14 residues. Per the germline V gene, CDR1 is LNHDA and CDR2 is SQIVND (reference sequence). V lost 5 bases to trimming and J lost 4 bases; unmatched junction nucleotides: 4.

The chain employs TRBV18 and TRBJ2-2, with TRBD2 as a possible D gene (5 bases). V lost 3 bases to trimming and J lost 0 bases, with 17 bases between them. The CDR3 has 18 amino acids. The germline gives CDR1 KGHSH, CDR2 LQKENI. The chain's CDR3 is CASSPIRIGRPNTGELFF. The CDR3 coding sequence is TGTGCCAGCTCACCGATACGGATAGGGAGACCGAACACCGGGGAGCTGTTTTTT.

The rearrangement links TRBV5-5 to TRBJ1-4; 7 bases fit TRBD1. From germline, CDR1 is SGHKS and CDR2 YYEKEE (reference sequence). This CDR3 contains 15 residues. The ends lost 6 bases at V and 5 bases at J; junction bases unmatched: 10. The CDR3 loop is CASNLVGTENEKLFF. The DNA of the CDR3 is TGTGCCAGCAACTTAGTTGGGACAGAAAATGAAAAACTGTTTTTT. The entire variable domain, with the rest obtained from reference TRBV5-5 and TRBJ1-4, is as follows: DAGVTQSPTHLIKTRGQQVTLRCSPISGHKSVSWYQQVLGQGPQFIFQYYEKEERGRGNFPDRFSARQFPNYSSELNVNALLLGDSALYLCASNLVGTENEKLFFGSGTQLSVL.

CDR3 in DNA: TGTGCCAGCAGTTACGTAACAGGCGGTCGCGAGCAGTACTTC. It yields the protein CASSYVTGGREQYF. The rearrangement uses TRBV6-2 or TRBV6-3 and TRBJ2-7, with D perhaps matching TRBD1 (5 bases). Trimming shortened V by 2 bases and J by 6 bases, and 14 bases separated the two germline ends. The germline CDR1 and CDR2 sequences are MNHEY and SVGEGT. This CDR3 has 14 amino acids.

V and J are TRBV11-2 and TRBJ1-2, with D possibly matching TRBD1 (6 bases). Germline V gene sequence: CDR1 SGHAT, CDR2 FQNNGV. Trimming took off 1 base at V and 2 bases at J, with 8 bases between the two ends. This CDR3 is built from 14 residues. CDR3 bases: TGTGCCAGCAGCTTAGTGGGGGCGAACTATGGCTACACCTTC. Amino acid sequence: CASSLVGANYGYTF.

The V call is TRBV4-3, the J call TRBJ2-2, with 9 nucleotides matching TRBD2. With V trimmed by 0 bases and J by 4 bases, 6 bases remained unmatched. In germline, CDR1 is LGHNA, CDR2 YSLEER. The CDR3 contains 17 residues. CDR3 in amino acids: CASSQDARGGGTGELFF. As DNA, the CDR3 is TGCGCCAGCAGCCAAGATGCGCGGGGGGGCGGCACCGGGGAGCTGTTTTTT.

This clone was recorded once. The rearrangement joins TRBV3-1 (or the pseudogene TRBV3-2) to TRBJ2-5; TRBD2 aligns across 11 bases. V was pared by 5 bases and J by 2 bases, with 7 bases of the junction left unmatched. The CDR3 spans 16 residues. Germline V gene lookup returns CDR1 LGHDT and CDR2 YNNKEL (reference sequence). Written as DNA, the CDR3 is TGTGCCAGCAGCTGGGGACTAGCGGAGAATCAAGAGACCCAGTACTTC. Encoded protein: CASSWGLAENQETQYF.

V and J are TRBV7-3 and TRBJ2-2; TRBD2 might be the D (6 bases). Germline V gene lookup returns CDR1 SGHTA and CDR2 FQGTGA. This CDR3 region has 16 residues. V shed 0 bases and J shed 2 bases, with 10 bases lying between them. As DNA, the CDR3 is TGTGCCAGCAGCTTAACCGGGGGTTTAAACACCGGGGAGCTGTTTTTT. This translates into CASSLTGGLNTGELFF.

This clone came up once. This sequence joins TRBV6-6 and TRBJ2-3; TRBD1 agrees at 7 bases. Germline V gene sequence: CDR1 MNHNY, CDR2 SVGAGI (reference sequence). J lost 0 bases, V lost 10 bases, and 4 bases had no gene match. The CDR3 extends over 13 amino acids. DNA for the CDR3: TGTGCCACAAGGGGACAGAGCACAGATACGCAGTATTTT. This gives the protein CATRGQSTDTQYF.

The V call is TRBV10-2, the J call TRBJ2-3; D is unclear. In germline, CDR1 is WSHSY, CDR2 SAAADI. This CDR3 comprises 12 residues. Trimming took 3 bases from V and 7 from J, leaving 8 bases between them. CDR3 in amino acids: CASSEKHHTQYF. In DNA form, the CDR3 reads TGCGCCAGCAGTGAAAAGCATCATACGCAGTATTTT.

This clone occurred once. The rearrangement links TRBV4-2 to TRBJ1-6; D is undetermined. Germline V gene sequence: CDR1 LGHNA, CDR2 YNFKEQ. This CDR3 spans 18 amino acids. The ends were cut back, 0 bases at V and 0 bases at J, with 12 bases in the middle. CDR3 residues: CASSQDSILSSYNSPLHF. CDR3 nucleotides: TGTGCCAGCAGCCAAGATAGCATCCTGAGCTCCTATAATTCACCCCTCCACTTT.